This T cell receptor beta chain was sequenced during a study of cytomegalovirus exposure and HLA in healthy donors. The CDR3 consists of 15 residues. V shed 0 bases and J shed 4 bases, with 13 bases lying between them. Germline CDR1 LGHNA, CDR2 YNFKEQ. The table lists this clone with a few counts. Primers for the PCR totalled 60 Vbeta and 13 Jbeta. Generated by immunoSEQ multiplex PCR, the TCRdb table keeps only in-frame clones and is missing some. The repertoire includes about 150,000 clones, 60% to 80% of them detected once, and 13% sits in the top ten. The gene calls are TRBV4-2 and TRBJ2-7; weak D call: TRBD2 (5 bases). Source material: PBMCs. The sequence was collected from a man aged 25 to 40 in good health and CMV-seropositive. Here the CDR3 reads CASSQEPADYYEQYF. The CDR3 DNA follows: TGTGCCAGCAGCCAAGAGCCAGCGGATTATTACGAGCAGTACTTC.